This TCR beta chain comes out of a study of blood T cell repertoires in COVID-19. Study background: Nucleic acid was either cDNA or gDNA, and it came from T cells, B-cell-depleted T cells, or PBMCs.

Authors' processing steps: Counts of nucleated cells, estimated from reference gene primer amplification, were obtained. Assay: immunoSEQ multiplex PCR; the TCRdb copy retains only in-frame clones and omits some. V, J and clone size derive from that table, while D and trimming were established from the DNA sequence. The table lists 200,000 to 300,000 clones, 70% to 90% of them singletons. Germline CDR1 MDHEN, CDR2 SYDVKM. This CDR3 contains 18 residues. Losses at the gene ends were 2 bases for V and 1 base for J; bases not matched to a gene: 9. The study assigned cohorts using participant-reported clinical history.

Sequencing was done on a sample of PBMCs or T cells enriched from blood (not recorded which). This TCR was recovered from a woman aged 40 to 49 with acute COVID-19. This chain connects TRBV28 to TRBJ2-3; 10 bases line up with TRBD2. The CDR3 nucleotides read TGTGCCAGCAGTTTACCCGGACTAGCGGAGGATCGCACAGATACGCAGTATTTT. As protein: CASSLPGLAEDRTDTQYF.